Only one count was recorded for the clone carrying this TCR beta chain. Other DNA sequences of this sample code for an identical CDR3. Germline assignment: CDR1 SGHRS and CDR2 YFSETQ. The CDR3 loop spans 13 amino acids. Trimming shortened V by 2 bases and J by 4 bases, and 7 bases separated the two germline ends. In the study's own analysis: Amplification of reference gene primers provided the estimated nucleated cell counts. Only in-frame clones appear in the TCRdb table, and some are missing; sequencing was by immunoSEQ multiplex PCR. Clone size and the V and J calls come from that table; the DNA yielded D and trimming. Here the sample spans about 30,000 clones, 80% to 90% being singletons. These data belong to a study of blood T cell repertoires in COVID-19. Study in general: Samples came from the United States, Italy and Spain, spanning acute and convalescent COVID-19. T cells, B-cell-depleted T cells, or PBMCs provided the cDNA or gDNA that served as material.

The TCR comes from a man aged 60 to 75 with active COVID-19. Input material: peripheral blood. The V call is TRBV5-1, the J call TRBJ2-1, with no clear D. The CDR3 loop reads CASSLSVYNEQFF. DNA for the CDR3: TGCGCCAGCAGCTTATCAGTATACAATGAGCAGTTCTTC.